This TCR beta chain was sequenced for a study of blood T cell repertoires in COVID-19. Study overall: T cells, B-cell-depleted T cells, or PBMCs provided the cDNA or gDNA that served as material.

CDR3 length: 12 amino acids. Losses at the gene ends were 6 bases for V and 8 bases for J; bases not matched to a gene: 3. Sequencing was performed with immunoSEQ multiplex PCR; in TCRdb, only in-frame clones are kept and a portion is missing. The repertoire holds about 150,000 clones, with about 90% as singletons. The chain has TRBV12-3 or TRBV12-4 and TRBJ1-2; 10 positions match TRBD1. Sequenced input: peripheral blood. The sequence was collected from a man in his forties or fifties with acute or convalescent COVID-19. The CDR3 DNA reads as TGTGCCAGCAGGCAGACAGGGGGCGGCTACACCTTC. It is translated as CASRQTGGGYTF.